The rows below give T cell receptor beta chains drawn from one sample of a study of T cell responses to AZD1222 COVID-19 vaccine. Using immunoSEQ multiplex PCR, the repertoire was profiled, and TCRdb retains in-frame clones only, with some absent. The data contain more than 95,000 clones, roughly 91% of them singletons. This material consisted of peripheral blood, taken on day 0 of MenACWY control vaccination. These TCRs come from an adult in good health. The conserved cysteine and the conserved F or W are not part of the CDR3 here. Each record gives: V gene, D gene, J gene, CDR3 protein. A D gene is named only where the DNA matches it firmly.

v_gene: TRBV4-1
d_gene: TRBD1
j_gene: TRBJ1-2
CDR3aa: ASSPPAGQGVSFGYT

v_gene: TRBV29-1
d_gene: TRBD1
j_gene: TRBJ1-1
CDR3aa: SAVRTGNTEAF

v_gene: TRBV7-9
d_gene: .
j_gene: TRBJ1-5
CDR3aa: ASSPEGRGGNQPQH

v_gene: TRBV19
d_gene: .
j_gene: TRBJ1-4
CDR3aa: ASSSHQTTNEKLF

v_gene: TRBV11-3
d_gene: TRBD1
j_gene: TRBJ1-2
CDR3aa: ASSLDQGAPGGYT

v_gene: TRBV6-2/TRBV6-3
d_gene: .
j_gene: TRBJ1-1
CDR3aa: ASSYQVATEAF

v_gene: TRBV30
d_gene: TRBD1
j_gene: TRBJ1-2
CDR3aa: ASQGQGGHGYT

v_gene: TRBV7-6
d_gene: .
j_gene: TRBJ2-1
CDR3aa: ASSLAGVVHEQF

v_gene: TRBV29-1
d_gene: .
j_gene: TRBJ2-1
CDR3aa: SVGFGSSYNEQF

v_gene: TRBV27
d_gene: .
j_gene: TRBJ2-7
CDR3aa: ASAELETYEQY

v_gene: TRBV5-4
d_gene: .
j_gene: TRBJ2-1
CDR3aa: ASSLISLFKLQSSYNEQF

v_gene: TRBV7-9
d_gene: .
j_gene: TRBJ1-5
CDR3aa: ASSPTGREPQH

v_gene: TRBV5-1
d_gene: TRBD2
j_gene: TRBJ2-3
CDR3aa: ASSALLAGVADTQY

v_gene: TRBV6-5
d_gene: .
j_gene: TRBJ1-1
CDR3aa: ASVFWGSEAF

v_gene: TRBV6-5
d_gene: .
j_gene: TRBJ1-4
CDR3aa: ASRGLSTNEKLF

v_gene: TRBV5-6
d_gene: TRBD1
j_gene: TRBJ1-1
CDR3aa: ASIQFNRGRPLNTEAF

v_gene: TRBV3-1/TRBV3-2
d_gene: .
j_gene: TRBJ2-7
CDR3aa: ASSQEPPYEQY

v_gene: TRBV28
d_gene: .
j_gene: TRBJ2-7
CDR3aa: ASSLGQTYEQY

v_gene: TRBV5-1
d_gene: TRBD2
j_gene: TRBJ2-1
CDR3aa: ASSPILAGVTYNEQF

v_gene: TRBV5-4
d_gene: TRBD2
j_gene: TRBJ2-7
CDR3aa: ASSLGAGVNPSEQY

v_gene: TRBV4-3
d_gene: .
j_gene: TRBJ2-2
CDR3aa: ASSNKGHGELF

v_gene: TRBV6-5
d_gene: .
j_gene: TRBJ2-1
CDR3aa: ASNSRSYNEQF

v_gene: TRBV7-7
d_gene: TRBD2
j_gene: TRBJ2-2
CDR3aa: AIRTSGAKGVTGELF

v_gene: TRBV7-9
d_gene: .
j_gene: TRBJ2-7
CDR3aa: ASSLAGSAEQY

v_gene: TRBV2
d_gene: .
j_gene: TRBJ2-2
CDR3aa: ASLGTGLGTGELF

v_gene: TRBV2
d_gene: .
j_gene: TRBJ2-7
CDR3aa: ASRLDSNYEQY

v_gene: TRBV29-1
d_gene: TRBD1
j_gene: TRBJ1-1
CDR3aa: SAGTANTEAF

v_gene: TRBV3-1/TRBV3-2
d_gene: .
j_gene: TRBJ2-6
CDR3aa: ASSQGGANVLT

v_gene: TRBV12-3/TRBV12-4
d_gene: TRBD1
j_gene: TRBJ2-1
CDR3aa: ASRDRVRNEQF

v_gene: TRBV7-6
d_gene: .
j_gene: TRBJ2-4
CDR3aa: ASSFGGQNIQY

v_gene: TRBV27
d_gene: .
j_gene: TRBJ2-7
CDR3aa: ASSTANRYEQY

v_gene: TRBV29-1
d_gene: TRBD1
j_gene: TRBJ1-2
CDR3aa: SVEDHRTGVDGYT

v_gene: TRBV30
d_gene: .
j_gene: TRBJ2-1
CDR3aa: AWSESGYNEQF

v_gene: TRBV30
d_gene: .
j_gene: TRBJ1-3
CDR3aa: AWMGAPSGNTIY

v_gene: TRBV5-1
d_gene: TRBD1
j_gene: TRBJ1-2
CDR3aa: ASSLNRGEGYT

v_gene: TRBV30
d_gene: .
j_gene: TRBJ2-7
CDR3aa: AWSLMAGRYEQY

v_gene: TRBV19
d_gene: TRBD1
j_gene: TRBJ1-2
CDR3aa: ASSIDHRGRYGYT

v_gene: TRBV5-4
d_gene: TRBD2
j_gene: TRBJ2-1
CDR3aa: ASSKGLAVGNEQF

v_gene: TRBV4-2
d_gene: .
j_gene: TRBJ1-1
CDR3aa: ASSQLQGENTEAF

v_gene: TRBV27
d_gene: .
j_gene: TRBJ2-3
CDR3aa: ASSPGPAGTDTQY